This T cell receptor beta chain emerged from a study of T cells in Graves' hyperthyroidism and ophthalmopathy. CDR1 is ENHRY and CDR2 is SYGVKD in the germline V gene. Trimming cost V 2 bases and J 3 bases, with 11 bases left between them. The CDR3 spans 14 residues. This clonotype has only a few counts. Its cognate antigen is unknown. Whole-study results and caveats: The model foresaw ophthalmopathy a median around 6 months prior to onset. Ophthalmopathy and stable hyperthyroidism were told apart by a 13 V-J model. Among clonotypes expanded in thyroid above 0.001, most were also found in blood.

Amplified regions were TCR beta CDR3 sequences from RNA transcripts. In the first-round RT-PCR of the TCR CDR3, the HTBI primer set was used. TCRdb fed the multiplex PCR reads into MiXCR, producing one record per CDR3 protein. The sample contains approximately 630,000 distinct CDR3 sequences, 15% to 20% of which appear only once. Fresh peripheral blood, 7.5 to 10 ml, was the source of the PBMCs. The sequence was obtained from a woman aged 30 to 39 with Graves' hyperthyroidism. Material: blood. The genes are TRBV10-3 and TRBJ2-7; D possibly corresponds to TRBD1 (6 bases). The CDR3 nucleotides are TGTGCCATCAGTGAGGGTGGCAGGGGCTACGAGCAGTACTTC. The encoded protein is CAISEGGRGYEQYF.